The rows below give T cell receptor beta chains drawn from one sample of a study of CD8 T cells in ankylosing spondylitis. Via MiXCR, TCRdb re-called the 5' RACE reads, giving one row per CDR3 protein. The sample holds 270,000 or so distinct CDR3 sequences, 18% seen once. The source material was blood, either unsorted or a sorted T cell fraction (not recorded which). These receptors originate from a male donor with ankylosing spondylitis or in good health (not recorded which). The CDR3 runs from the conserved cysteine through the conserved F or W. The order of the fields is D gene, clone size, J gene, V gene, CDR3 DNA, CDR3 protein. A D gene is named only where the DNA matches it firmly. Part of the rows lack a size; the others show once, few, many or a class for expanded clones.

d_call: TRBD2
clone_size: few
j_call: TRBJ2-7
v_call: TRBV20-1
cdr3_nt: TGCAGTGCTAGAGATCCGGGATTGGGTAGCGGGAGTTTCTACGAGCAGTACTTC
cdr3_aa: CSARDPGLGSGSFYEQYF

d_call: .
clone_size: .
j_call: TRBJ2-2
v_call: TRBV24-1
cdr3_nt: TGTGCCACCAGTGATAAAACCGGGACCCTGGGAACCGGGGAGCTGTTTTTT
cdr3_aa: CATSDKTGTLGTGELFF

d_call: .
clone_size: .
j_call: TRBJ2-6
v_call: TRBV18
cdr3_nt: TGTGCCAGCTCAGCCCTCCCAGACTCCTCTGGGGCCAACGTCCTGACTTTC
cdr3_aa: CASSALPDSSGANVLTF

d_call: .
clone_size: .
j_call: TRBJ2-3
v_call: TRBV4-1
cdr3_nt: TGCGCCAGCAGCCATCCATACGATACGCAGTATTTT
cdr3_aa: CASSHPYDTQYF

d_call: .
clone_size: .
j_call: TRBJ2-3
v_call: TRBV27
cdr3_nt: TGTGCCAGCAGTGGCGAACAGGGTGAGGGGGATACGCAGTATTTT
cdr3_aa: CASSGEQGEGDTQYF

d_call: TRBD2
clone_size: few
j_call: TRBJ2-1
v_call: TRBV3-1
cdr3_nt: TGTGCCAGCAGCCAAGACCTAGCGGTGTACAATGAGCAGTTCTTC
cdr3_aa: CASSQDLAVYNEQFF

d_call: TRBD2
clone_size: few
j_call: TRBJ2-1
v_call: TRBV27
cdr3_nt: TGTGCCAGCAGTTCCCCGGGACTAGCGGGGTATGAGCAGTTCTTC
cdr3_aa: CASSSPGLAGYEQFF

d_call: .
clone_size: .
j_call: TRBJ2-7
v_call: TRBV12-3/TRBV12-4
cdr3_nt: TGTGCCAGCAGTTCCTCCCCGGGTAGCGAGCAGTACTTC
cdr3_aa: CASSSSPGSEQYF

d_call: .
clone_size: few
j_call: TRBJ1-1
v_call: TRBV6-5
cdr3_nt: TGTGCCAGCAGTTACTCGAGCCAGGCGAACACTGAAGCTTTCTTT
cdr3_aa: CASSYSSQANTEAFF

d_call: TRBD2
clone_size: few
j_call: TRBJ2-3
v_call: TRBV7-6
cdr3_nt: TGTGCCAGCAGCTTAGCCACGTCTACGGGAGGGAGCACAGATACGCAGTATTTT
cdr3_aa: CASSLATSTGGSTDTQYF

d_call: .
clone_size: few
j_call: TRBJ2-7
v_call: TRBV10-1
cdr3_nt: TGCGCCAGCAGTGATGGGCCGACAGCAGACTACGAGCAGTACTTC
cdr3_aa: CASSDGPTADYEQYF

d_call: .
clone_size: few
j_call: TRBJ2-1
v_call: TRBV15
cdr3_nt: TGTGCCACCAGCAGAGATTTGAGGGCGGGGGAGCAGTTCTTC
cdr3_aa: CATSRDLRAGEQFF